This T cell receptor beta chain was obtained from a study of regulatory T cells in long-lasting Graves disease. Note on this clonotype: Its antigen is undetermined.

Notes on the study in general: Persistent Graves' disease cases displayed lower TCR diversity than newly diagnosed ones. Since the sample size was small, accuracy may have been reduced.

Described time point: newly diagnosed GD, antithyroid drugs for less than 3 months. After RNA was extracted from PBMCs, the TCR library was made from it. The TCR beta library used iRepertoire HTBI primers with Arm-PCR amplification of CDR3. In TCRdb, the multiplex PCR reads were re-called with MiXCR into one record per CDR3 protein. The data hold 450,000 to 650,000 distinct CDR3 sequences, with about 15% observed a single time. Deletions cut 11 bases from V and 9 bases from J, with 14 bases between. The CDR3 sequence is 11 residues long. The V gene's germline CDR1 is WSHSY and CDR2 SAAADI. These data also formed part of another study, on T cells in Graves' hyperthyroidism and ophthalmopathy. As that study records: Initially, a first-round RT-PCR of the TCR CDR3 employed the HTBI primer set.

Sample: peripheral blood mononuclear cells (PBMCs), taken at new diagnosis, from a patient treated with antithyroid drugs. This clonotype was obtained from a woman aged 35-65 years with Graves disease. This sequence joins TRBV10-2 and TRBJ2-1; D is unresolved. The CDR3, as DNA: TGCGCCTTAACCGCTGGAGCTGAGCAGTTCTTC. The encoded protein is CALTAGAEQFF.